Following are 17 T cell receptor beta chains from one sample sequenced in a study of neurological immune-mediated disorders. Using its own MiXCR run on the 5' RACE reads, TCRdb lists one record per CDR3 protein. The table includes about 120,000 distinct CDR3 sequences, 3.2% detected once. Sequenced sample: PBMCs. These receptor sequences come from a woman in her twenties or thirties with multiple sclerosis.

This clonotype was seen ten or more times. The junction departs from germline at one end; a sequencing error may be responsible. This sequence joins TRBV29-1 and TRBJ1-1; D is uncertain. The germline V gene has CDR1 SQVTM and CDR2 ANQGSEA. The CDR3 consists of 12 residues. The CDR3 spells CSVEDPSFGRLF. CDR3 nucleotide sequence: TGCAGCGTTGAAGATCCGTCCTTCGGAAGACTATTT.

For this clonotype: A single base separates this from a much larger clone, so it may be a read error. The chain uses TRBV10-2 and TRBJ1-1; a possible D gene is TRBD1 (5 bases). The CDR3 loop spans 14 amino acids. Trimming stripped 4 bases from V and 4 bases from J, with 13 bases between. The germline gives CDR1 WSHSY, CDR2 SAAADI. The chain's CDR3 is CASSAREGITEAFF. As DNA, the CDR3 is TGCGCCAGCAGTGCGCGGGAGGGGATCACTGAAGCTTTCTTT.

This clonotype was counted many times. The V gene is TRBV5-6, the J gene TRBJ2-4; D is uncertain. The germline gives CDR1 SGHDT, CDR2 YYEEEE. The length of the CDR3 is 13 residues. Trimming removed 2 bases from V and 0 bases from J, with 3 bases in between. CDR3 in amino acids: CASSFLAKNIQYF. The CDR3 bases are TGTGCCAGCAGCTTTCTAGCCAAAAACATTCAGTACTTC.

This clonotype was seen ten or more times. This CDR3 is CASSPSGLRIDTQYF. CDR3 nucleotide sequence: TGTGCCAGCAGTCCATCGGGACTAAGGATAGATACGCAGTATTTT. The rearrangement joins TRBV12-3 or TRBV12-4 to TRBJ2-3, with 7 nucleotides matching TRBD2. The V segment lost 5 bases and the J segment 5 bases; nucleotides outside the gene matches: 10. CDR3 length equals 15 residues.

This clonotype was picked up many times. The J gene is TRBJ2-7, the V gene TRBV6-2 or TRBV6-3, with D uncertain. The CDR3 spans 12 residues. Trimming pared 6 bases from V and 5 bases from J, leaving 11 bases between. Per germline, CDR1 MNHEY and CDR2 SVGEGT. CDR3 bases: TGTGCCAGCAGGCACCTCGCGAACGAGCAGTACTTC. It encodes CASRHLANEQYF.

This clonotype was seen at least ten times. This sequence joins TRBV21-1 and TRBJ2-3; the tabulated D call, TRBD1, remains unverified against the DNA. TRBV21-1 is recorded as a pseudogene. This CDR3 spans 18 amino acids. The chain's CDR3 is CASSNNIEQGARTDTQYF. The CDR3 nucleotides are TGTGCCAGCAGCAATAATATTGAACAGGGGGCGCGGACAGATACGCAGTATTTT.

This clonotype was observed many times. This chain joins TRBV12-3 or TRBV12-4 and TRBJ1-5; 12 bases are shared with TRBD1. The ends lost 6 bases at V and 5 bases at J; junction bases unmatched: 8. The CDR3 has 16 amino acids. The CDR3 DNA is TGTGCCAGCAGGGACCGGGACAGGGGGCAGTATCAGCCCCAGCATTTT. It encodes CASRDRDRGQYQPQHF.

This clonotype showed up many times. The V call is TRBV9, the J call TRBJ2-5; weak D call: TRBD2 (6 bases). The CDR3 has 16 amino acids. Trimming stripped 0 bases from V and 2 bases from J, with 14 bases between. CDR1 is SGDLS, CDR2 YYNGEE, per germline. The CDR3 region is CASSVGPSGLQETQYF. In DNA, the CDR3 is TGTGCCAGCAGCGTAGGCCCTTCGGGACTTCAAGAGACCCAGTACTTC.

V gene TRBV11-3 combines with J gene TRBJ2-2, with 13 bases lining up with TRBD2. The germline CDR1 and CDR2 sequences are SGHNT and YENEEA. V shed 4 bases, J shed 7 bases, and the junction held 9 bases outside the gene matches. This CDR3 comprises 17 residues. CDR3 in amino acids: CASSYRTSGSDGGELFF. CDR3 coding DNA: TGTGCCAGCAGCTACCGGACTAGCGGGAGTGATGGCGGGGAGCTGTTTTTT. The full variable domain, rest sourced from reference TRBV11-3 and TRBJ2-2, is EAGVVQSPRYKIIEKKQPVAFWCNPISGHNTLYWYLQNLGQGPELLIRYENEEAVDDSQLPKDRFSAERLKGVDSTLKIQPAELGDSAVYLCASSYRTSGSDGGELFFGEGSRLTVL.

This clonotype was seen ten or more times. The chain links TRBV20-1 to TRBJ2-3, with D possibly TRBD1 on 5 matching bases. The germline CDR1 and CDR2 sequences are DFQATT and SNEGSKA (reference sequence). V lost 3 bases to trimming and J lost 0 bases, with 10 bases between them. CDR3 length equals 14 residues. CDR3 sequence: CSASGATSTDTQYF. The CDR3, as DNA: TGCAGTGCTAGTGGGGCTACTAGCACAGATACGCAGTATTTT.

In its sample, this clonotype was seen many times. The chain has TRBV5-1 and TRBJ2-1; the match to TRBD2 covers 15 bases. The germline V gene has CDR1 SGHRS and CDR2 YFSETQ. Trimming cost V 4 bases and J 6 bases; bases outside gene matches: 11. The CDR3 is 18 amino acids. CDR3 coding DNA: TGCGCCAGCAGCCCTCCTCGGACTAGCGGGGGGGCTAGCAATGAGCAGTTCTTC. Protein sequence: CASSPPRTSGGASNEQFF.

The V gene is TRBV18, the J gene TRBJ1-3; unclear D gene. Deletions cut 4 bases from V and 0 bases from J, with 16 bases between. The CDR3 covers 17 residues. CDR1 KGHSH and CDR2 LQKENI come from the germline V gene. The CDR3 here is CASSQDRSLSSGNTIYF. CDR3 DNA: TGTGCCAGCTCACAGGATCGAAGTTTAAGCTCTGGAAACACCATATATTTT.

This clonotype was detected a few times. In DNA form, the CDR3 reads TGTGCTAGTGTTCTGGGCACTATCCCGGGGGAGCTGTTTTTT. It is translated as CASVLGTIPGELFF. The chain is built from TRBV12-5 and TRBJ2-2; D remains unclear. The germline V and J ends were trimmed by 7 bases and 8 bases, with 17 bases remaining between them. CDR3 length: 14 amino acids. Germline V gene data show CDR1 as LGHNT and CDR2 as FRNRAP.

This clonotype was seen at least ten times. The chain has TRBV5-1 and TRBJ1-4; TRBD1 agrees at 8 bases. CDR1 SGHRS and CDR2 YFSETQ come from the germline V gene. This CDR3 has 14 residues. Losses at the gene ends were 0 bases for V and 8 bases for J; bases not matched to a gene: 3. CDR3 nucleotides: TGCGCCAGCAGCTTGGTGACAGGGGAAGAAAAACTGTTTTTT. This encodes CASSLVTGEEKLFF.

In this sample, this clonotype turned up many times. The chain carries TRBV27 and TRBJ1-1, with D maybe TRBD1 (6 bases). The CDR3 is 13 amino acids. V was clipped by 6 bases and J by 3 bases, with 11 bases between them. Germline V gene sequence: CDR1 MNHEY, CDR2 SMNVEV (reference sequence). CDR3 coding DNA: TGTGCCAGCAGGAACAGGGAGTACACTGAAGCTTTCTTT. Its translation is CASRNREYTEAFF.

This clonotype was observed a few times. The V and J genes are TRBV4-3 and TRBJ2-7; 8 bases map to TRBD2. The CDR3 runs 15 residues. Germline CDR1 and CDR2: LGHNA and YSLEER. The junction had 8 bases not matched to a gene; V was cut back by 4 bases and J by 3 bases. CDR3 amino acids: CASSRDHAGGYEQYF. In DNA form, the CDR3 reads TGCGCCAGCAGCCGGGACCACGCGGGGGGCTACGAGCAGTACTTC.

The chain recombines TRBV7-9 with TRBJ2-7; D gene uncertain. V lost 8 bases to trimming and J lost 2 bases, with 10 bases between them. The CDR3 spans 12 residues. Germline V gene data show CDR1 as SEHNR and CDR2 as FQNEAQ (reference sequence). The CDR3 DNA follows: TGTGCCAGCGAAGGGTATACCTACGAGCAGTACTTC. This gives the protein CASEGYTYEQYF.